Listed below are T cell receptor beta chains from one sample, sequenced in a study of T cells in Graves' hyperthyroidism and ophthalmopathy. TCRdb reanalysed the multiplex PCR reads using MiXCR and keeps one entry per CDR3 protein. The sample includes roughly 600,000 distinct CDR3 sequences, more than 14% seen only once; the top ten take approximately 12%. Sequencing was carried out using blood. The receptors shown here come from a woman in her fifties or sixties with Graves' ophthalmopathy. Each CDR3 is given with its conserved first and last residue. A D gene is named only where the DNA matches it firmly. Size is stated for part of the rows, as once, few or many counts, or as a class when the clone is expanded.

d_gene: .
abundance: many
j_gene: TRBJ2-3
v_gene: TRBV7-2
CDR3nt: TGTGCCAGCAGCTTAGAGGCTCCAGATACGCAGTATTTT
CDR3aa: CASSLEAPDTQYF

d_gene: TRBD1
abundance: .
j_gene: TRBJ1-5
v_gene: TRBV28
CDR3nt: TGTGCCAGCAGCAGGGGGGAGACCCAGCATTTT
CDR3aa: CASSRGETQHF

d_gene: TRBD2
abundance: .
j_gene: TRBJ2-1
v_gene: TRBV18
CDR3nt: TGTGCCAGCTGCCAGACTAGCGGGAGCGATGAGCAGTTCTTC
CDR3aa: CASCQTSGSDEQFF

d_gene: .
abundance: many
j_gene: TRBJ1-5
v_gene: TRBV6-2/TRBV6-3
CDR3nt: TGTGCCAGCAGTTACTCGGGTATCAATCAGCCCCAGCATTTT
CDR3aa: CASSYSGINQPQHF

d_gene: TRBD2
abundance: few
j_gene: TRBJ2-7
v_gene: TRBV9
CDR3nt: TGTGCCAGCAGCGTCTCTAGCGGGACCTCCTACGAGCAGTACTTC
CDR3aa: CASSVSSGTSYEQYF

d_gene: .
abundance: few
j_gene: TRBJ2-5
v_gene: TRBV7-3
CDR3nt: TGTGCCAGCAGCTTAACGGGCGGAGGCTCGGAGACCCAGTACTTC
CDR3aa: CASSLTGGGSETQYF

d_gene: .
abundance: .
j_gene: TRBJ2-3
v_gene: TRBV29-1
CDR3nt: TGCAGCGTTGAGGGAGGACCTTCCACAGATACGCAGTATTTT
CDR3aa: CSVEGGPSTDTQYF

d_gene: .
abundance: .
j_gene: TRBJ2-5
v_gene: TRBV9
CDR3nt: TGTGCCAGCAGCGTAGACGGTATGCGGCTTAAAGAGACCCAGTACTTC
CDR3aa: CASSVDGMRLKETQYF

d_gene: .
abundance: many
j_gene: TRBJ2-2
v_gene: TRBV18
CDR3nt: TGTGCCAGCTCACTAACTTCCGGGGAGCTGTTTTTT
CDR3aa: CASSLTSGELFF

d_gene: TRBD2
abundance: many
j_gene: TRBJ2-7
v_gene: TRBV11-1
CDR3nt: TGTGCCAGCAGCTCCCCGGGACTAGGGACCTACGAGCAGTACTTC
CDR3aa: CASSSPGLGTYEQYF